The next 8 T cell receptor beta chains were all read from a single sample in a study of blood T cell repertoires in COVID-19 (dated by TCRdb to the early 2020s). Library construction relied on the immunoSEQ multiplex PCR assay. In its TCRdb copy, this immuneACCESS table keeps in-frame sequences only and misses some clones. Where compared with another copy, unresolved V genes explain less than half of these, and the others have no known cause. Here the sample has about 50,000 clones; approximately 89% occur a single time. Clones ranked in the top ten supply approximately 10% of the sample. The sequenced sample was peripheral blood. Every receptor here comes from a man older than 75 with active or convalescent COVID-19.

In DNA form, the CDR3 reads TGTGCCAGCAGTTTCACATCGAACACCGGGGAGCTGTTTTTT. It translates to CASSFTSNTGELFF. This chain uses TRBV27 with TRBJ2-2, with D unresolved. The CDR3 is 14 residues long. The germline gives CDR1 MNHEY, CDR2 SMNVEV (reference sequence). Trimming left V 3 bases short and J 0 bases short, with 5 bases between.

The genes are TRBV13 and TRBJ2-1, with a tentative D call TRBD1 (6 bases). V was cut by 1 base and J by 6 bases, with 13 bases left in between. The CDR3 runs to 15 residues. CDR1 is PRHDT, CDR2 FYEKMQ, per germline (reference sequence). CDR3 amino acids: CASSLVGGEGNEQFF. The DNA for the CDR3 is TGTGCCAGCAGCTTAGTAGGGGGTGAGGGCAATGAGCAGTTCTTC.

The CDR3, as DNA: TGTGCCACCAGTGACCCAAGCGGGAACTCCTACAATGAGCAGTTCTTC. It yields the protein CATSDPSGNSYNEQFF. The chain recombines TRBV24-1 with TRBJ2-1; the match to TRBD2 covers 7 bases. After removal of 4 bases from V and 0 bases from J, the junction contained 5 bases not matched to a gene. This CDR3 is built from 16 residues. In germline, CDR1 is KGHDR, CDR2 SFDVKD.

CDR3 sequence: CASSVGGGSTDTQYF. CDR3 sequence (DNA): TGTGCCAGCAGCGTGGGCGGGGGCTCCACAGATACGCAGTATTTT. V gene TRBV9 combines with J gene TRBJ2-3; tentative D call: TRBD2 (7 bases). V was cut by 2 bases and J by 2 bases, with 12 bases left in between. The CDR3 consists of 15 residues. Germline CDR1 reads SGDLS; CDR2 reads YYNGEE.

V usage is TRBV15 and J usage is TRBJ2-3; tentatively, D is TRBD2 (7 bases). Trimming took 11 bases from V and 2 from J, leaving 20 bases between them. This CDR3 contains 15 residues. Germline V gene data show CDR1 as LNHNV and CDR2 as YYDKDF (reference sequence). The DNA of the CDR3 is TGTGCCTCTAAGCGGGACACCTTGCTCACAGATACGCAGTATTTT. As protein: CASKRDTLLTDTQYF.

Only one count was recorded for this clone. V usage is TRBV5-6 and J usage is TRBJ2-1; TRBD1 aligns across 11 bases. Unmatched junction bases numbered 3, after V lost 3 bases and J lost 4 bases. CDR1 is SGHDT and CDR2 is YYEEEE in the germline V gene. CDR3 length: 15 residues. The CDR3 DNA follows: TGTGCCAGCAGCTGGGACAGGGGGATTTACAATGAGCAGTTCTTC. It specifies CASSWDRGIYNEQFF.

CDR3 loop: CASSLGDGGYEQYF. In nucleotides, the CDR3 is TGTGCCAGCAGCTTAGGGGATGGAGGCTACGAGCAGTACTTC. J is TRBJ2-7 and V is TRBV11-1, with a tentative D call TRBD2 (5 bases). Germline assignment: CDR1 SGHAT and CDR2 FQDESV (reference sequence). V lost 1 base and J lost 3, with 10 bases in between. The CDR3 consists of 14 residues.

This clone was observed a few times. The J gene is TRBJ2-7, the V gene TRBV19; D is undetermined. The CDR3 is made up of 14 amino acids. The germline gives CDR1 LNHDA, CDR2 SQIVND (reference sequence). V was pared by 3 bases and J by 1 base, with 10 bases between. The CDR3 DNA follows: TGTGCCAGTAGTATTACTCACGGTTCCTACGAGCAGTACTTC. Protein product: CASSITHGSYEQYF.